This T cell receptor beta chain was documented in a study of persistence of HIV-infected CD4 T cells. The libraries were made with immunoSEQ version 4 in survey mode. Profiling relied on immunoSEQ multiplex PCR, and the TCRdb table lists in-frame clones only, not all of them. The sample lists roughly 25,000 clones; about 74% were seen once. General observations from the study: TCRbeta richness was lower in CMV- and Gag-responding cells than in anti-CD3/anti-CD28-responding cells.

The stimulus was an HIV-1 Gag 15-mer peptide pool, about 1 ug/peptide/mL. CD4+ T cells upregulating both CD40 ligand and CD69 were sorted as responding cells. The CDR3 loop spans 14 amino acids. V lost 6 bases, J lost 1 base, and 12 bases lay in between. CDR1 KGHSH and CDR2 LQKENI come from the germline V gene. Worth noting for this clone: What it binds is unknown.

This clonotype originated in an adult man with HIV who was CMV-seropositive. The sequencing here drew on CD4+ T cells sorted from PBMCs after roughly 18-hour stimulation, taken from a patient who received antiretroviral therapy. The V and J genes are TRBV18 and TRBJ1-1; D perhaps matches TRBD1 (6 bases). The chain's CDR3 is CASSSGQWNTEAFF. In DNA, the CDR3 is TGTGCCAGCTCGTCAGGACAGTGGAACACTGAAGCTTTCTTT.